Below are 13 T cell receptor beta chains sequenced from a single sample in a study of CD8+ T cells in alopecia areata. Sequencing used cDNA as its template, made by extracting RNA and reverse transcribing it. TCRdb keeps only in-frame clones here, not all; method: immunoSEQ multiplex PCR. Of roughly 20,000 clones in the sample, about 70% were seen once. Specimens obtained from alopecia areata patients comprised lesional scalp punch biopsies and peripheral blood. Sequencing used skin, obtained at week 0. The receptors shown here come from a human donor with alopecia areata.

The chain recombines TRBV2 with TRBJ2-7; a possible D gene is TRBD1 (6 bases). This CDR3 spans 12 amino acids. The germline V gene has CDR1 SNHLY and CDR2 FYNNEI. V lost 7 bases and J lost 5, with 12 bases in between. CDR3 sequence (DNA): TGTGCCAGCACATTACAGGGTGACGAGCAGTACTTC. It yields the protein CASTLQGDEQYF.

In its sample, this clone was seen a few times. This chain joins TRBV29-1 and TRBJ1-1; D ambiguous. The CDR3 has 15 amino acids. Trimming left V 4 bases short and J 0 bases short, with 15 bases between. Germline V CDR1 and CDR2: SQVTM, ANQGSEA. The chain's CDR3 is CSVGPSVTVNTEAFF. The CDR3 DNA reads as TGCAGCGTTGGGCCCTCTGTCACGGTGAACACTGAAGCTTTCTTT.

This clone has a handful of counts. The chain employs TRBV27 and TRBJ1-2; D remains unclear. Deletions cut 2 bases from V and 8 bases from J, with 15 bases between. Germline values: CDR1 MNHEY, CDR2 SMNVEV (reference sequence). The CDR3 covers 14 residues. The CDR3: CASSLAKAPMGYTF. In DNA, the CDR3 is TGTGCCAGCAGTTTAGCCAAGGCTCCTATGGGCTACACCTTC.

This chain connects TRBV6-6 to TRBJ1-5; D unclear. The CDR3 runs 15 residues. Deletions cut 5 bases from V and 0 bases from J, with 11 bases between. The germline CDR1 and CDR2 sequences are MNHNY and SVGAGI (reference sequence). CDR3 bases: TGTGCCAGCAGTATCGGGTCAGGTAGCAATCAGCCCCAGCATTTT. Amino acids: CASSIGSGSNQPQHF.

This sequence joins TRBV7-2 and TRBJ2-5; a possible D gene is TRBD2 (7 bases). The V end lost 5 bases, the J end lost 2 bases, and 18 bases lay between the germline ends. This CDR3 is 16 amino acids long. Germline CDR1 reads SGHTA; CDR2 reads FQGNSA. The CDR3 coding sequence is TGTGCCAGCAGCCTCCTGGGCGGGGGCCTTCAAGAGACCCAGTACTTC. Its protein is CASSLLGGGLQETQYF.

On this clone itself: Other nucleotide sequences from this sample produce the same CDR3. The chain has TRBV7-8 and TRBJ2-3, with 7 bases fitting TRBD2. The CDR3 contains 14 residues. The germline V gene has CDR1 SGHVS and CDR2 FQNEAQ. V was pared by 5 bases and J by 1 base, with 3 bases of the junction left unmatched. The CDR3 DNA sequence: TGTGCCAGCAGCCCCCGGGGGGGCACAGATACGCAGTATTTT. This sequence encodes CASSPRGGTDTQYF.

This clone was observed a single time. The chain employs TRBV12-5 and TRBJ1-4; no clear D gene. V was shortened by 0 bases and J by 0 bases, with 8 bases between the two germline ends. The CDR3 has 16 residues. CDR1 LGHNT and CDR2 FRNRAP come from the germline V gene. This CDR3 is CASGLVPEPTNEKLFF. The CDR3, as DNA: TGTGCTAGTGGTTTGGTACCCGAACCAACTAATGAAAAACTGTTTTTT.

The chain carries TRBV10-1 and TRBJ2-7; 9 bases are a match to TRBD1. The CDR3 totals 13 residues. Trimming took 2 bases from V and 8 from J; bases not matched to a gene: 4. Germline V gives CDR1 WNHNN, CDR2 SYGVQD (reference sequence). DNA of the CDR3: TGCGCCAGCAGTGAGGGGGACAGGGAAAAGCAGTACTTC. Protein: CASSEGDREKQYF.

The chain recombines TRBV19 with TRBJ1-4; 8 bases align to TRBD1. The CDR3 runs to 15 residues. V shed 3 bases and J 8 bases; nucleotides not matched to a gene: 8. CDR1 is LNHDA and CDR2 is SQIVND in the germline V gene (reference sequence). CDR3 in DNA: TGTGCCAGTAGTATCCCGACAGGGGTGGAGGAAAAACTGTTTTTT. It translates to CASSIPTGVEEKLFF.

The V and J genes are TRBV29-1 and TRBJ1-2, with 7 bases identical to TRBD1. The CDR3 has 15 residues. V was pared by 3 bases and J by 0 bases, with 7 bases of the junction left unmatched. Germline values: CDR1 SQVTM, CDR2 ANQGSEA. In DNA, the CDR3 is TGCAGCGTTGAGAACCGGGACAGAGCTAACTATGGCTACACCTTC. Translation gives CSVENRDRANYGYTF.

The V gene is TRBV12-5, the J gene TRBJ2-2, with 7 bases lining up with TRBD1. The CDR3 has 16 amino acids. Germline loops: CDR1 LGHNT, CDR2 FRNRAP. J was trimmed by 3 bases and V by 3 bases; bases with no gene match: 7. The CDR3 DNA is TGTGCTAGTGGTTTCAGTAGGACAGGTTACACCGGGGAGCTGTTTTTT. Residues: CASGFSRTGYTGELFF. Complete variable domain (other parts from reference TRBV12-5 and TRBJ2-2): DARVTQTPRHKVTEMGQEVTMRCQPILGHNTVFWYRQTMMQGLELLAYFRNRAPLDDSGMPKDRFSAEMPDATLATLKIQPSEPRDSAVYFCASGFSRTGYTGELFFGEGSRLTVL.

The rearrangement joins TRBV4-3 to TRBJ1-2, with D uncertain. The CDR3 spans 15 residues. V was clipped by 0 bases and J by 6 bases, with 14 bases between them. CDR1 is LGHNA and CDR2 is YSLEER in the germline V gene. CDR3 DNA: TGCGCCAGCAGCCAAGATGATCCGGGAACTAATGGCTACACCTTC. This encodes CASSQDDPGTNGYTF.

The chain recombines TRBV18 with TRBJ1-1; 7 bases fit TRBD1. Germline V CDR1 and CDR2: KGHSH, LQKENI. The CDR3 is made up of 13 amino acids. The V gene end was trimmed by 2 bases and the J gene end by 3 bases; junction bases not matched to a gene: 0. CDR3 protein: CASSPTGDTEAFF. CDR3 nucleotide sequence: TGTGCCAGCTCACCAACAGGGGACACTGAAGCTTTCTTT.